Here is one T cell receptor (beta chain) with its context. The antigen remains unidentified. Measured with immunoSEQ multiplex PCR; TCRdb has only the in-frame clones, and not every one. This table has 90,000 to 130,000 clones, 92% appearing once. Second doses were pooled across both intervals (about 4 or about 12 weeks). These data belong to a study of T cell responses to AZD1222 COVID-19 vaccine. Study conclusions and caveats: Samples come after the peak T cell response, not at day 14. Only six or seven AZD1222 recipients tested seropositive at baseline. Donors skewed white British and female; clonal diversity was possibly underestimated.

The CDR3 extends over 15 amino acids. V lost 6 bases to trimming and J lost 0 bases, with 14 bases between them. CDR1 is MNHEY and CDR2 is SMNVEV in the germline V gene (reference sequence). The V gene is TRBV27, the J gene TRBJ1-1, with D perhaps TRBD1 (6 bases). The receptor was derived from an adult who received the AZD1222 COVID-19 vaccine. The specimen was peripheral blood, collected 28 days after the second AZD1222 dose. CDR3 in amino acids: CASRTRQVLNTEAFF. In DNA, the CDR3 is TGTGCCAGCAGAACAAGACAGGTTTTGAACACTGAAGCTTTCTTT.